This TCR beta chain stems from a study of T cell clonality in common variable immunodeficiency. Assay used: immunoSEQ multiplex PCR; TCRdb lists only in-frame clones, some missing. The specimen has 40,000 to 45,000 clones, none found just once. This CDR3 is 14 amino acids long. Germline V gene sequence: CDR1 SGHRS, CDR2 YFSETQ. The junction had 6 bases not matched to a gene; V was cut back by 5 bases and J by 4 bases. This clone was detected ten times or more. What it binds is unknown. The read halts 3 residues ahead of the CDR3 end, with the missing end drawn from the germline J gene. General study findings and limits: The cause of increased CVID clonality remains unclear without subpopulation sequencing.

This clonotype was sampled from a person between 18 and 70 years old in good health. The rearrangement links TRBV5-1 to TRBJ2-5; 9 positions match TRBD1. Sequenced input: peripheral blood mononuclear cells. Partial CDR3 DNA: TGCGCCAGCAGATGGACAGGGGTCCGAGAGACC. As protein: CASRWTGVRET. The entire CDR3 sequence reads CASRWTGVRETQYF. The full variable domain, rest sourced from reference TRBV5-1 and TRBJ2-5, is KAGVTQTPRYLIKTRGQQVTLSCSPISGHRSVSWYQQTPGQGLQFLFEYFSETQRNKGNFPGRFSGRQFSNSRSEMNVSTLELGDSALYLCASRWTGVRETQYFGPGTRLLVL.